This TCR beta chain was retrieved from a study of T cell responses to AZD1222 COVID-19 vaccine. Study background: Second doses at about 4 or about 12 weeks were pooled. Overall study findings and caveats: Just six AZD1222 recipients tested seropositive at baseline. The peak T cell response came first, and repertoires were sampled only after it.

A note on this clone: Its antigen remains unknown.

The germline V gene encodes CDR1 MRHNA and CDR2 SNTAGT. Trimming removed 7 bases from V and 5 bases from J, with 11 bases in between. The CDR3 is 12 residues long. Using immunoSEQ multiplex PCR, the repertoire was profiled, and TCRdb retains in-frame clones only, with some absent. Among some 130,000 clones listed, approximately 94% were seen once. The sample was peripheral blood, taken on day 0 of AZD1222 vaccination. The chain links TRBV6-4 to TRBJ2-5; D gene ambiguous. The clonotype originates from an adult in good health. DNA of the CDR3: TGTGCCAGCACCGAATTCAGCGAGACCCAGTACTTC. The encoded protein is CASTEFSETQYF.